This is a list of T cell receptor beta chains from one sample in a study of patients and donors after allogeneic stem cell transplantation. From the RT-PCR reads, TCRdb called clonotypes with MiXCR, one entry per CDR3 protein. Among around 12,000 distinct CDR3 sequences listed, 25% were seen once. Material for sequencing was blood, either unsorted or a sorted T cell fraction (not recorded which). Source of these receptors: a human donor who was either an allogeneic HSCT recipient or a stem cell or donor lymphocyte infusion donor (not recorded which). It is not recorded whose cells these are; they may come from a transplant donor. CDR3s include the opening cysteine and the closing phenylalanine or tryptophan. A D gene is named only where the DNA matches it firmly. Clone sizes are given selectively: once, few, many, or a class where the clone is expanded.

CASTTSGRAREQYF,TGTGCCAGCACCACTAGCGGGAGGGCCAGGGAGCAGTACTTC,TRBD2,TRBJ2-7,.,TRBV12-3/TRBV12-4,14
CASSNNEQFF,TGCGCCAGCAGCAATAATGAGCAGTTCTTC,.,TRBJ2-1,.,TRBV10-2,10
CAISEPRDRGDDEQFF,TGTGCCATCAGTGAGCCACGGGACAGGGGCGACGATGAGCAGTTCTTC,TRBD1,TRBJ2-1,.,TRBV10-3,16
CASSYTGPETQYF,TGTGCCAGCAGTTACACAGGGCCGGAGACCCAGTACTTC,.,TRBJ2-5,.,TRBV6-5,13
CASSQDFGNEQFF,TGTGCCAGCAGCCAGGATTTTGGAAATGAGCAGTTCTTC,.,TRBJ2-1,few,TRBV27,13
CASSSPWAGVRGTDTQYF,TGTGCCAGCAGTTCCCCGTGGGCCGGGGTTAGGGGCACAGATACGCAGTATTTT,.,TRBJ2-3,.,TRBV28,18
CASKGQGLLETQYF,TGCGCCAGCAAGGGACAGGGCCTACTAGAGACCCAGTACTTC,TRBD1,TRBJ2-5,once,TRBV5-1,14
CASSFNAGVANKQFF,TGTGCCAGCAGTTTTAATGCGGGAGTTGCCAATAAGCAGTTCTTC,TRBD2,TRBJ2-1,.,TRBV12-3/TRBV12-4,15
CASSTSGSNEQFF,TGTGCCAGCAGCACTAGCGGGAGTAATGAGCAGTTCTTC,TRBD2,TRBJ2-1,.,TRBV5-6,13
CASSKRTTSVYEQYF,TGTGCCAGCAGTAAACGGACTACCTCGGTCTACGAGCAGTACTTC,.,TRBJ2-7,.,TRBV27,15
CASSKTSGYSYNEQFF,TGTGCCAGCAGCAAGACTAGCGGGTACTCCTACAATGAGCAGTTCTTC,TRBD2,TRBJ2-1,.,TRBV12-3/TRBV12-4,16
CASSLAGVPTDTQYF,TGCGCCAGCAGCCTAGCGGGAGTACCCACAGATACGCAGTATTTT,TRBD2,TRBJ2-3,.,TRBV4-3,15
CASSVGIGTNRNTIYF,TGTGCCAGCAGCGTCGGCATCGGGACAAACAGAAACACCATATATTTT,.,TRBJ1-3,.,TRBV9,16
CASSFDRWTEAFF,TGTGCCAGCAGCTTCGACAGGTGGACTGAAGCTTTCTTT,.,TRBJ1-1,many,TRBV5-4,13
CASSLAGAATGELFF,TGTGCCAGCAGTTTAGCGGGAGCAGCCACCGGGGAGCTGTTTTTT,.,TRBJ2-2,few,TRBV12-3/TRBV12-4,15
CASKNREGSNQPQHF,TGTGCCAGCAAAAACCGGGAGGGAAGCAATCAGCCCCAGCATTTT,.,TRBJ1-5,.,TRBV6-1,15
CATQSGYGEAFF,TGTGCCACCCAAAGTGGGTATGGTGAAGCTTTCTTT,.,TRBJ1-1,many,TRBV25-1,12
CASSPQGNEQFF,TGTGCCAGCTCACCACAGGGTAATGAGCAGTTCTTC,.,TRBJ2-1,.,TRBV18,12
CASSFITGELFF,TGTGCCAGCAGTTTCATCACCGGGGAGCTGTTTTTT,.,TRBJ2-2,few,TRBV27,12
CASRTDQGQPQHF,TGTGCCAGCAGGACGGACCAAGGGCAGCCCCAGCATTTT,.,TRBJ1-5,medium-sized,TRBV12-3/TRBV12-4,13
CASSQDSFTDTQYF,TGCGCCAGCAGCCAAGATTCTTTCACAGATACGCAGTATTTT,.,TRBJ2-3,few,TRBV4-3,14
CSASPVTGGLTRSEKLFF,TGCAGTGCTAGTCCCGTGACAGGGGGATTGACAAGGAGTGAAAAACTGTTTTTT,TRBD1,TRBJ1-4,.,TRBV20-1,18
CASSRQRTTEAFF,TGTGCCAGCAGCCGACAGCGGACTACTGAAGCTTTCTTT,.,TRBJ1-1,few,TRBV4-2,13
CSVEASGRETQYF,TGCAGCGTTGAAGCCTCTGGCCGGGAGACCCAGTACTTC,.,TRBJ2-5,.,TRBV29-1,13
CSARGPRRGTGELFF,TGCAGTGCTAGAGGCCCGAGGAGGGGCACCGGGGAGCTGTTTTTT,.,TRBJ2-2,.,TRBV20-1,15
CASSLRTESYEQYF,TGCGCCAGCAGCTTACGGACAGAGTCCTACGAGCAGTACTTC,.,TRBJ2-7,.,TRBV5-1,14
CAISEDGINSPLHF,TGTGCCATCAGTGAGGATGGGATTAATTCACCCCTCCACTTT,.,TRBJ1-6,many,TRBV10-3,14
CASSLYRAGEQYF,TGTGCCAGCAGCTTGTATCGGGCGGGCGAGCAGTACTTC,.,TRBJ2-7,many,TRBV12-3/TRBV12-4,13
CASSVVGVNTEAFF,TGTGCCAGCAGCGTAGTCGGGGTGAACACTGAAGCTTTCTTT,.,TRBJ1-1,few,TRBV9,14
CASSSDPWGANEQFF,TGTGCCAGCAGCTCGGACCCCTGGGGGGCCAATGAGCAGTTCTTC,.,TRBJ2-1,few,TRBV7-9,15
CAWSRLALWDEQFF,TGTGCCTGGAGTCGGCTAGCGTTATGGGATGAGCAGTTCTTC,.,TRBJ2-1,once,TRBV30,14
CASSPRGTGISYGYTF,TGTGCCAGCTCACCGCGGGGGACAGGGATCAGCTATGGCTACACCTTC,TRBD1,TRBJ1-2,few,TRBV18,16
CASSPGLAAWEQFF,TGTGCCAGCAGCCCGGGACTAGCGGCCTGGGAGCAGTTCTTC,TRBD2,TRBJ2-1,few,TRBV7-6,14
CASRQGNEQFF,TGTGCCAGCAGACAGGGGAATGAGCAGTTCTTC,TRBD1,TRBJ2-1,.,TRBV3-1,11
CASSRDRELNTEAFF,TGTGCCAGTAGCCGTGACAGGGAATTGAACACTGAAGCTTTCTTT,TRBD1,TRBJ1-1,few,TRBV27,15
CASSYWAPGQGANKQYF,TGTGCCAGCAGTTACTGGGCCCCGGGACAGGGGGCGAATAAGCAGTACTTC,TRBD1,TRBJ2-7,.,TRBV6-5,17
CASSQELTGGLGYTF,TGTGCCAGCAGCCAAGAGCTTACAGGGGGCCTTGGCTACACCTTC,TRBD1,TRBJ1-2,many,TRBV4-2,15
CSVDFWGLHTEAFF,TGCAGCGTTGACTTTTGGGGGCTCCACACTGAAGCTTTCTTT,.,TRBJ1-1,few,TRBV29-1,14
CASSLEWDHGYTF,TGCGCCAGCAGCTTGGAATGGGATCATGGCTACACCTTC,.,TRBJ1-2,many,TRBV5-1,13